Following are 3 T cell receptor beta chains from one sample sequenced in a study of blood T cells in healthy people across ages. The use of a sample-barcoded 5' primer and a J-beta primer mix characterized a second PCR of 7 to 11 cycles. A single record per CDR3 protein comes from TCRdb applying MiXCR to the 5' RACE reads. The sample comprises some 780,000 distinct CDR3 sequences, 56% of which are singletons, and 25% to 30% rests with the top ten. The source material was blood. The receptors come from a man in his forties in good health.

The chain uses TRBV20-1 and TRBJ2-7, with 9 bases lining up with TRBD1. Germline V gene data show CDR1 as DFQATT and CDR2 as SNEGSKA (reference sequence). The CDR3 consists of 15 residues. V lost 2 bases, J lost 3 bases, and 8 bases stayed unmatched. The CDR3 DNA is TGCAGTGCTAGACTAGGGACAGGGTCTTTCTACGAGCAGTACTTC. Its protein product is CSARLGTGSFYEQYF.

This chain uses TRBV12-3 or TRBV12-4 with TRBJ1-5; the D is unclear. V was shortened by 6 bases and J by 8 bases, with 11 bases between the two germline ends. This CDR3 is built from 12 residues. CDR3 protein: CASSQDTEPQHF. CDR3 bases: TGTGCCAGCAGCCAAGACACCGAGCCCCAGCATTTT.

CDR3 sequence (DNA): TGTGCCAGCGCGGAGCACACAGATACGCAGTATTTT. This gives the protein CASAEHTDTQYF. The rearrangement joins TRBV6-5 to TRBJ2-3; D unclear. V lost 8 bases and J 2 bases, leaving 8 bases between the germline ends. The CDR3 has 12 amino acids. Per germline, CDR1 MNHEY and CDR2 SVGAGI.